This TCR beta chain comes out of a study of low-dose radiotherapy and immunotherapy resistance in tumors. Study in general: Members of Cohort 2 were treated with 1 Gy per fraction every two weeks; their total was 13 Gy over 26 weeks.

Time point meaning: before trial treatment. The study gave donors nivolumab, ipilimumab, aspirin, low-dose cyclophosphamide and low-dose radiotherapy. TRAV- and TRBV-specific primers, spanning alpha and beta chains, primed first-strand cDNA. PCR amplification of the TCRs was performed with Phusion for 20 PCR cycles, and it relied on a constant-region primer together with a V-primer adapter. After the mRNA was isolated, it was amplified using in vitro transcription. TCRdb processed the reads anew with MiXCR; each CDR3 protein has one entry. The table records nearly 95,000 distinct CDR3 sequences, more than 7.5% of them present only once. In this sample, this clonotype turned up many times. The CDR3 runs 15 residues. V was pared by 4 bases and J by 0 bases, with 12 bases between.

The specimen comprised PBMCs, sampled before treatment. The chain uses TRBV12-3 or TRBV12-4 and TRBJ1-1, with D tentatively TRBD1 (5 bases). The sequence was collected from a male donor with prostate cancer. CDR3 in DNA: TGTGCCAGCAGTTACCGCAGGGAAATGAACACTGAAGCTTTCTTT. It is translated as CASSYRREMNTEAFF.